This T cell receptor beta chain was profiled in a study of OX40 agonist ivuxolimab in advanced cancers. Study-wide background: Dose-escalation patients suffered from hepatocellular carcinoma, melanoma, renal cell or head and neck cancer. Cohort: more than 75% men, mean age approximately 64, aged about 20 to 79.

Using immunoSEQ multiplex PCR, the repertoire was profiled, and TCRdb retains in-frame clones only, with some absent. In the table there are some 87,000 clones, roughly 94% of which are singletons. Study-level results: The average count of expanded clones was higher among CD8+ T cells than among CD4+.

On this clone: Its antigen is still unknown.

CDR1 is SGHNT, CDR2 YENEEA, per germline. This CDR3 has 15 amino acids. Trimming at V came to 5 bases and at J to 9 bases, leaving 11 bases not matched to a gene. The source material was CD4+ or CD8+ T cells sorted from blood, sampled in a trial of the OX40 agonist ivuxolimab. The chain employs TRBV11-3 and TRBJ2-1; the match to TRBD2 covers 9 bases. The TCR originated in an adult with an advanced solid tumor such as melanoma, head and neck, liver or kidney cancer. The CDR3 here is CASSQWGGRAVEQFF. The CDR3 region has the DNA TGTGCCAGCAGCCAGTGGGGCGGGAGGGCCGTTGAGCAGTTCTTC. Complete variable domain (other parts from reference TRBV11-3 and TRBJ2-1): EAGVVQSPRYKIIEKKQPVAFWCNPISGHNTLYWYLQNLGQGPELLIRYENEEAVDDSQLPKDRFSAERLKGVDSTLKIQPAELGDSAVYLCASSQWGGRAVEQFFGPGTRLTVL.